This paragraph reports one TCR beta chain. The sample comes from a study of blood T cell repertoires in COVID-19. Across the whole study: T cells, B-cell-depleted T cells, or PBMCs provided the cDNA or gDNA that served as material.

Authors' analysis steps: Using reference gene primer amplification, nucleated cell counts were estimated. Some clones are missing from TCRdb's copy, which holds only in-frame ones; the method was immunoSEQ multiplex PCR. The V and J calls and the clone size are those of that table, but D and trimming were determined from the DNA. In the table there are more than 140,000 clones, approximately 80% of which are singletons. Input material: peripheral blood. This sequence was found in a human donor in a cohort sampled during active COVID-19.

The CDR3, as DNA: TGTGCCAGCCGAGAAGCTAACTATGGCTACACCTTC. Protein: CASREANYGYTF. The chain has TRBV28 and TRBJ1-2, with no clear D. From germline, CDR1 is MDHEN and CDR2 SYDVKM. The germline V and J ends were trimmed by 8 bases and 0 bases, with 7 bases remaining between them. The CDR3 is 12 residues long.